The 24 T cell receptor beta chains given below trace back to one sample, sequenced in a study of blood T cell repertoires in COVID-19. The method was immunoSEQ multiplex PCR; TCRdb's version includes in-frame clones alone and lacks a portion of them. The sample holds about 130,000 clones, around 82% seen once. Sequenced: peripheral blood. The receptors stem from a man in his 60s with acute or convalescent COVID-19.

This chain connects TRBV7-2 to TRBJ2-7; 12 bases are shared with TRBD1. Germline CDR1 reads SGHTA; CDR2 reads FQGNSA. CDR3 length: 15 amino acids. V lost 5 bases to trimming and J lost 7 bases; unmatched junction nucleotides: 9. Here the CDR3 reads CASSVGTGGYREQYF. The CDR3 DNA sequence: TGTGCCAGCAGCGTTGGGACAGGGGGCTACCGGGAGCAGTACTTC. Complete variable domain (other parts from reference TRBV7-2 and TRBJ2-7): GAGVSQSPSNKVTEKGKDVELRCDPISGHTALYWYRQSLGQGLEFLIYFQGNSAPDKSGLPSDRFSAERTGGSVSTLTIQRTQQEDSAVYLCASSVGTGGYREQYFGPGTRLTVT.

The chain has TRBV24-1 and TRBJ1-2; D remains ambiguous. The germline V gene encodes CDR1 KGHDR and CDR2 SFDVKD. The CDR3 spans 11 residues. The V and J ends lost 10 bases and 4 bases respectively, with 9 bases between them. The CDR3 sequence: CATSSGYGYTF. In DNA, the CDR3 is TGTGCCACAAGTTCGGGCTATGGCTACACCTTC.

This rearrangement joins TRBV24-1 to TRBJ2-1; D gene unclear. The CDR3 runs to 15 residues. Germline lookup yields CDR1 KGHDR and CDR2 SFDVKD. Trimming cost V 4 bases and J 4 bases, with 13 bases left between them. CDR3 protein: CATSDPRRLYNEQFF. The DNA for the CDR3 is TGTGCCACCAGTGACCCCCGCAGGCTATACAATGAGCAGTTCTTC.

This clone was counted between two and nine times. J is TRBJ2-5 and V is TRBV15, with 9 bases identical to TRBD2. The V segment lost 1 base and the J segment 1 base; nucleotides outside the gene matches: 10. The germline CDR1 and CDR2 sequences are LNHNV and YYDKDF (reference sequence). This CDR3 is built from 18 residues. CDR3 DNA: TGTGCCACCAGCAGAGGGTTAGCGGGAGATCCCTCCCAAGAGACCCAGTACTTC. It codes for CATSRGLAGDPSQETQYF.

The rearrangement joins TRBV12-3 or TRBV12-4 to TRBJ2-7; D is possibly TRBD1 (6 bases). Trimming stripped 5 bases from V and 2 bases from J, with 10 bases between. The CDR3 contains 13 residues. CDR3 nucleotide sequence: TGTGCCAGCAGTAACAGGGTTCCCTACGAGCAGTACTTC. This gives the protein CASSNRVPYEQYF.

The chain has TRBV7-9 and TRBJ1-2; TRBD1 matches 8 bases. The CDR3 runs to 15 residues. Trimming at V came to 5 bases and at J to 2 bases, leaving 7 bases not matched to a gene. Germline lookup yields CDR1 SEHNR and CDR2 FQNEAQ (reference sequence). In nucleotides, the CDR3 is TGTGCCAGCAGCCTAAATGACAGGGGAAACTATGGCTACACCTTC. This gives the protein CASSLNDRGNYGYTF.

V and J are TRBV7-9 and TRBJ2-7; 7 bases fit TRBD1. This CDR3 region has 14 residues. Germline CDR1 SEHNR, CDR2 FQNEAQ (reference sequence). The ends lost 5 bases at V and 2 bases at J; junction bases unmatched: 6. The CDR3 loop reads CASSPPGTAYEQYF. The CDR3 bases are TGTGCCAGCAGCCCCCCCGGGACAGCCTACGAGCAGTACTTC.

This chain uses TRBV24-1 with TRBJ2-5, with 7 bases lining up with TRBD1. There are 16 residues in the CDR3. J gave up 5 bases and V 2 bases, and 10 bases lay outside the gene matches. The germline V gene has CDR1 KGHDR and CDR2 SFDVKD. The CDR3 DNA is TGTGCCACCAGTGATTCAAGGCCAGGGGGAGCGGAGACCCAGTACTTC. Its translation: CATSDSRPGGAETQYF.

CDR3 residues: CASSAGQGSVYGYTF. The CDR3, as DNA: TGCGCCAGCAGTGCAGGACAGGGATCCGTCTATGGCTACACCTTC. This chain uses TRBV10-2 with TRBJ1-2, with 8 positions matching TRBD1. The CDR3 spans 15 residues. Germline values: CDR1 WSHSY, CDR2 SAAADI. V was pared by 4 bases and J by 4 bases, with 8 bases of the junction left unmatched.

The chain combines TRBV12-2 with TRBJ1-2; the listed D gene, TRBD1, was not tested against the DNA. TRBV12-2 corresponds to a pseudogene. The CDR3 consists of 17 residues. As DNA, the CDR3 is TGTGCAAGTCGCTTATCGACAGGGCAACTTTCTAACTATGGCTACACCTTC. It is translated as CASRLSTGQLSNYGYTF.

The chain joins TRBV25-1 to TRBJ1-2, with D possibly being TRBD1 (6 bases). The CDR3 runs 16 residues. Deletions cut 5 bases from V and 8 bases from J, with 24 bases between. CDR1 and CDR2 from the germline V gene are MGHDK and SYGVNS. CDR3 in amino acids: CASSRTDLGGARGYTF. DNA for the CDR3: TGTGCCAGCAGTCGTACCGACCTTGGGGGGGCAAGGGGCTACACCTTC.

Written as DNA, the CDR3 is TGTGCCAGCAGCTTAGCGGGAGGGCCGAGGAATGAGCAGTTCTTC. This encodes CASSLAGGPRNEQFF. The gene calls are TRBV11-2 and TRBJ2-1, with TRBD2 matching over 8 bases. The length of the CDR3 is 15 residues. Germline V CDR1 and CDR2: SGHAT, FQNNGV. J lost 7 bases, V lost 1 base, and 6 bases had no gene match.

This sequence joins TRBV3-1 (or the pseudogene TRBV3-2) and TRBJ1-2; TRBD1 matches 10 bases. The ends lost 4 bases at V and 7 bases at J; junction bases unmatched: 12. Germline assignment: CDR1 LGHDT and CDR2 YNNKEL (reference sequence). This CDR3 is 16 amino acids long. The CDR3 loop reads CASSPLNLGQGGGYTF. Here the CDR3 DNA reads TGTGCCAGCAGCCCCCTCAACCTCGGACAGGGGGGTGGCTACACCTTC.

The chain combines TRBV27 with TRBJ2-7; 11 nucleotides align to TRBD2. This CDR3 spans 16 amino acids. Germline trimming cut 5 bases from V and 0 bases from J; bases unmatched to any gene: 6. Germline V gene lookup returns CDR1 MNHEY and CDR2 SMNVEV (reference sequence). CDR3 in amino acids: CASSTPGTSGSYEQYF. CDR3 sequence (DNA): TGTGCCAGCAGTACTCCCGGGACTAGCGGCTCCTACGAGCAGTACTTC.

The chain couples TRBV30 to TRBJ2-7, with 9 bases that match TRBD2. The CDR3 covers 16 residues. CDR1 GTSNPN and CDR2 SVGIG come from the germline V gene (reference sequence). Trimming at V came to 3 bases and at J to 7 bases, leaving 16 bases not matched to a gene. This CDR3 is CAWRSLGTSSSREQYF. CDR3 nucleotide sequence: TGTGCCTGGAGATCATTGGGGACTAGCTCTTCACGAGAGCAGTACTTC. The full variable domain, in which reference TRBV30 and TRBJ2-7 provide the parts outside the CDR3, is SQTIHQWPATLVQPVGSPLSLECTVEGTSNPNLYWYRQAAGRGLQLLFYSVGIGQISSEVPQNLSASRPQDRQFILSSKKLLLSDSGFYLCAWRSLGTSSSREQYFGPGTRLTVT.

This clone has just a few counts. V usage is TRBV11-1 and J usage is TRBJ1-6, with TRBD1 identical over 7 bases. This CDR3 region has 14 residues. Losses at the gene ends were 4 bases for V and 7 bases for J; bases not matched to a gene: 4. CDR1 is SGHAT, CDR2 FQDESV, per germline (reference sequence). The DNA of the CDR3 is TGTGCCAGCAGCTACAGGGGACGGAATTCACCCCTCCACTTT. Amino acids: CASSYRGRNSPLHF.

The CDR3 here is CASIRTGGSYNEQFF. CDR3 nucleotide sequence: TGTGCCAGCATTCGGACCGGAGGCTCCTACAATGAGCAGTTCTTC. The chain uses TRBV2 and TRBJ2-1; perhaps TRBD2 as D (5 bases). From germline, CDR1 is SNHLY and CDR2 FYNNEI. V shed 7 bases and J shed 0 bases, with 13 bases lying between them. The CDR3 extends over 15 amino acids.

V and J are TRBV18 and TRBJ2-3; TRBD2 matches at 7 bases. V was pared by 3 bases and J by 5 bases, with 5 bases of the junction left unmatched. CDR3 length equals 14 residues. CDR1 is KGHSH and CDR2 is LQKENI in the germline V gene. The CDR3 protein is CASSPRGSEDTQYF. The DNA for the CDR3 is TGTGCCAGCTCACCCCGCGGGAGCGAAGATACGCAGTATTTT. The full variable domain, completed using reference TRBV18 and TRBJ2-3, is NAGVMQNPRHLVRRRGQEARLRCSPMKGHSHVYWYRQLPEEGLKFMVYLQKENIIDESGMPKERFSAEFPKEGPSILRIQQVVRGDSAAYFCASSPRGSEDTQYFGPGTRLTVL.

Only one count was recorded for this clone. The chain combines TRBV7-6 with TRBJ1-1; 11 nucleotides match TRBD1. CDR3 size: 17 residues. The germline gives CDR1 SGHVS, CDR2 FNYEAQ. Unmatched junction bases numbered 9, after V lost 1 base and J lost 5 bases. The CDR3 coding sequence is TGTGCCAGCAGCTTAGTACCCGGGACAGGGGGATGGACTGAAGCTTTCTTT. It translates to CASSLVPGTGGWTEAFF.

The rearrangement joins TRBV6-2 or TRBV6-3 to TRBJ2-6; 10 positions agree with TRBD2. The CDR3 is 18 residues long. In germline, CDR1 is MNHEY, CDR2 SVGEGT. V shed 2 bases and J 0 bases; nucleotides not matched to a gene: 4. The CDR3 is CASSYGWTSGSGANVLTF. The CDR3 DNA follows: TGTGCCAGCAGTTACGGGTGGACTAGCGGCTCTGGGGCCAACGTCCTGACTTTC.

The chain carries TRBV6-5 and TRBJ2-7; a weak D match, TRBD2 (5 bases). Germline lookup yields CDR1 MNHEY and CDR2 SVGAGI. CDR3 length: 13 amino acids. With 0 bases removed from V and 5 bases from J, the gap between germline ends came to 8 bases. The CDR3 bases are TGTGCCAGCAGTTACTCGATAGCGAACGAGCAGTACTTC. Translating it yields CASSYSIANEQYF.

The chain has TRBV10-1 and TRBJ1-1, with TRBD1 identical over 8 bases. Germline V lookup: CDR1 WNHNN, CDR2 SYGVQD (reference sequence). Unmatched junction bases numbered 11, after V lost 5 bases and J lost 6 bases. The CDR3 sequence is 15 residues long. The CDR3 here is CASSPAGTGSAEAFF. In DNA, the CDR3 is TGCGCCAGCAGTCCAGCCGGGACAGGTTCCGCTGAAGCTTTCTTT.

This clone was seen a few times. The chain uses TRBV6-1 and TRBJ1-6; 7 nucleotides agree with TRBD1. V shed 3 bases and J 5 bases; nucleotides not matched to a gene: 4. CDR3 length: 15 residues. CDR1 and CDR2 (germline): MNHNS, SASEGT. The CDR3 reads CASSDLTGNNSPLHF. The CDR3 DNA reads as TGTGCCAGCAGTGATTTGACAGGGAATAATTCACCCCTCCACTTT.

The rearrangement uses TRBV29-1 and TRBJ1-1, with 10 bases matching TRBD1. The J segment lost 3 bases and the V segment lost 8 bases, leaving 6 bases of the junction unmatched. Per the germline V gene, CDR1 is SQVTM and CDR2 is ANQGSEA. The CDR3 covers 13 residues. The CDR3 spells CSIRTGGDTEAFF. CDR3 nucleotide sequence: TGCAGCATACGGACAGGGGGAGACACTGAAGCTTTCTTT.